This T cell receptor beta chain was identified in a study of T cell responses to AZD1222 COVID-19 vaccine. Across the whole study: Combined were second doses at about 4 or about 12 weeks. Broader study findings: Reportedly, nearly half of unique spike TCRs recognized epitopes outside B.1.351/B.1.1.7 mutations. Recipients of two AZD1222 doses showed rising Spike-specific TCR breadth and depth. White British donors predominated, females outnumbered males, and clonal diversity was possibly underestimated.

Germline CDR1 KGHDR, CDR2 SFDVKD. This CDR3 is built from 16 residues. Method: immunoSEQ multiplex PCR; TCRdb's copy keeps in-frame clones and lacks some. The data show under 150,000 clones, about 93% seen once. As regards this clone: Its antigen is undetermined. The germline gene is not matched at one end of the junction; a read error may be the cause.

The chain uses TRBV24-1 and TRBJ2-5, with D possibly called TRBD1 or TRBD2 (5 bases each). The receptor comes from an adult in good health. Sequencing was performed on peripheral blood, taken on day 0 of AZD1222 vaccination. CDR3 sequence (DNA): TGTGCCGCCAGCAGGGCGAGGGACCCTCTGAGGGAGACCCAGTACTTC. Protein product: CAASRARDPLRETQYF.